Listed here is a single T cell receptor beta chain. Its antigen is not known. This entry comes from a study of beta chain features in type 1 diabetes. The investigators reverse transcribed all of the isolated RNA, so they sequenced expressed TCRB transcripts. Generated by immunoSEQ multiplex PCR, the TCRdb table keeps only in-frame clones and is missing some. This sample has some 270,000 clones; about 11% occur once, and the top ten carry approximately 0.015%. Study-level findings and limits: When Type 1 diabetes patients were examined, their TCRB CDR3s proved moderately but significantly shorter in all four CD4+ subsets.

This CDR3 is built from 13 residues. Trimming left V 0 bases short and J 6 bases short, with 8 bases between. Germline lookup yields CDR1 KGHSH and CDR2 LQKENI. This clonotype was sampled from a man younger than 45 with type 1 diabetes. The material sequenced was naive CD4+ T cells from blood. The rearrangement links TRBV18 to TRBJ1-1, with a weak D call TRBD1 (5 bases). The CDR3: CASSPPGGAEAFF. The CDR3 DNA sequence: TGTGCCAGCTCACCACCGGGAGGGGCTGAAGCTTTCTTT.